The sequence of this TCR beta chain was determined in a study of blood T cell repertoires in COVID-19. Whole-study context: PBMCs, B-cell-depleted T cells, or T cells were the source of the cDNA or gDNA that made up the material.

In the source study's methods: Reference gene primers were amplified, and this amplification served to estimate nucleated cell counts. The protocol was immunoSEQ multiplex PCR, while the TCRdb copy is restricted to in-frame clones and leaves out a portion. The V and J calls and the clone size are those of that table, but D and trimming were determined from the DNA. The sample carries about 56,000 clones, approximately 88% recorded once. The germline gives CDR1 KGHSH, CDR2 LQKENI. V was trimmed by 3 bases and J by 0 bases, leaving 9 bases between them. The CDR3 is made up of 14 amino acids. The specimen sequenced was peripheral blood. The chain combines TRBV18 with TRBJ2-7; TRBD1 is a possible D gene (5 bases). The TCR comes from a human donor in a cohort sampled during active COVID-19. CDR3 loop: CASSPLGPSYEQYF. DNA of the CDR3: TGTGCCAGCTCACCGTTGGGGCCCTCCTACGAGCAGTACTTC.